Described below is a single T cell receptor beta chain sequence and its context. This receptor's antigen is unknown. Base qualities were left out, and no much larger clone turns up one base away. The record originates from a study of CD8+ T cells in alopecia areata listed by TCRdb under 2018. About the investigation overall: Treated patients were enrolled in an open-label pilot trial of oral tofacitinib at 5 to 10 mg twice daily for moderate-to-severe alopecia areata. Patients received tofacitinib for 6 to 18 months and were then followed off drug for 6 months to check for delayed response and recurrence. For the treated patients, the SALT score, which quantifies what percentage of scalp surface area is affected, served as the measure of disease severity. The study used high-throughput TCRbeta sequencing to examine T cell clonal expansion in alopecia areata, in both the C3H/HeJ mouse model and human patients. In humans, TCRbeta sequencing was performed on scalp tissue and on sorted CD4+ and CD8+ peripheral blood T cells from healthy controls and from patients with patchy or totalis/universalis alopecia areata. Patients on tofacitinib were biopsied at baseline and after 4 and 24 weeks of treatment, and several of the patients also had a later scalp biopsy. Scalp clonality was compared across normal scalp (n=4), patchy alopecia areata scalp (n=8), and alopecia totalis/universalis scalp (n=8). RNA came from the PAXgene miRNA kit for fixed scalp, the miRNeasy kit for PBMCs, and the RNeasy kit for mouse skin. TCRbeta CDR3 regions were amplified by immunoSEQ multiplex PCR using 35 Vbeta forward and 13 Jbeta reverse primers.

What the work shows at the level of the full study, not this receptor alone: Compared with mice, TCR sequences shared between patients were less clear, possibly partly because of HLA diversity across the patient population. Because the treated cohort was small and had only one nonresponder, larger studies are needed to examine links between baseline CD8+ expansion and response. Unlike mouse skin, which is dominated by gammadelta T cells, normal human skin has resident alphabeta T cells that are also sequenced, and this complicates analysis of the scalp TCR repertoire. During tofacitinib treatment, many expanded lesional clones remained in scalp and blood, and this persistence may partly explain relapse after treatment is stopped. Compared with normal scalp, lesional scalp had higher clonality and more expanded CD8+ clones, particularly in alopecia totalis/universalis, a pattern that suggests antigenic drive. Scalp clonality and the number of expanded CD8+ clones among the top 100 scalp clones were significantly decreased by tofacitinib.

The library was made by the immunoSEQ multiplex PCR assay. For TCR sequencing, RNA was extracted from every sample and reverse transcribed into cDNA to serve as template. SuperScript III was used to make first-strand cDNA, primed with a 2:1 mix of oligo-dT and random hexamers. A synthetic immune receptor repertoire was used to assess amplification bias, and residual bias was removed computationally. Per the authors' processing: After raw reads were preprocessed to remove errors, the CDR3 was defined following IMGT conventions as running from the conserved cysteine to phenylalanine. Clonality was computed by normalizing Shannon entropy by log2 of the number of productive unique TCRs and subtracting the result from 1. Scalp TCRbeta sequences were cross-referenced with sorted blood CD4 and CD8 repertoires so that the CD4 or CD8 identity of scalp clones could be inferred. TCRdb stores this immuneACCESS table with in-frame sequences only. Part of the clones is absent; in the studies checked, under half of the shortfall reflects unresolved V genes, and no reason is known for the rest. V, J and clone size are taken as reported in that table, and D and trimming were inferred from the DNA itself. The sample contains 150,000 to 200,000 clones, roughly 60% of them found a single time. The ten largest clonotypes hold approximately 1% of the sample.

CDR1 and CDR2 are drawn from the germline V gene (reference sequence): MNHEY, SMNVEV. The CDR3 contains 16 residues, cysteine and phenylalanine counted. Of the read, only the CDR3 DNA is kept; its 48 bases are in frame from base 1. The V end loses 2 bases and the J end loses 6 bases, and a stretch of 19 bases separates them. The sample's time point label, in plain terms: 24 weeks on oral tofacitinib. The treatment or condition label here, explained by the study, means: oral pan-JAK inhibitor, 5-10 mg twice daily. Lesional scalp punch biopsies and peripheral blood were obtained from alopecia areata patients. PBMCs were separated by density centrifugation and stained for CD3, CD4 and CD8, after which CD4+ and CD8+ T cells were sorted on a FACSAria.

The material sequenced was CD4+ T cells sorted from blood, taken at week 24, from a patient treated with tofacitinib. This chain is built from TRBV27 and TRBJ1-1; TRBD1 is a possible D gene, resting on 6 matching bases. The receptor comes from a human donor with alopecia areata. The sequenced DNA is TGTGCCAGCAGTTTAAGGGGAGGGGGACCTGGCGCTGAAGCTTTCTTT. Its product reads: CASSLRGGGPGAEAFF.